This T cell receptor (beta chain) was recorded in a study of CD8 T cells in Susac syndrome. The CDR3 has 12 amino acids. V was pared by 6 bases and J by 4 bases, with 10 bases between. Per germline, CDR1 MNHNS and CDR2 SASEGT. When the RNA was reverse transcribed, random hexamers were used with an input of about 0.5 to 1 ug. TCRdb ran MiXCR on the immunoSEQ multiplex PCR reads and lists one entry per CDR3 protein. Of 150,000 to 200,000 distinct CDR3 sequences listed, about 94% are singletons. The TCR sequence derives from a human donor in good health. The V and J genes are TRBV6-1 and TRBJ2-7; weak D call: TRBD2 (5 bases). The source material was CD4+ T cells from PBMCs. The CDR3 DNA is TGTGCCAGCAGGAGACGGGATTACGAGCAGTACTTC. Amino acid sequence: CASRRRDYEQYF.